The clone carrying this T cell receptor beta chain was counted only a few times. No antigen is known for it. This specimen belongs to a study of T cells after yellow fever vaccination. Study findings and constraints: FACS-sorted repertoires might harbor abundant contaminating clonotypes from the bulk population. Booster samples showed a return of most primary-vaccination clones (roughly 96% CD4, 88% CD8). CD4 and CD8 compartments shared a small share of clonotypes.

TCR cDNA, made by 5'RACE template switching, carried an added universal primer site and UMIs. TCRdb recomputed calls from the 5' RACE reads with MiXCR, one row per CDR3 protein. The sample records 500,000 to 650,000 distinct CDR3 sequences, around 17% being singletons. V dropped 4 bases and J dropped 7 bases, with 10 bases sitting between them. The length of the CDR3 is 13 residues. Germline V gene data show CDR1 as SGHTA and CDR2 as FQGNSA. Sequencing used PBMCs, obtained 5 to 6 days after the first yellow fever vaccination. The chain is built from TRBV7-2 and TRBJ1-4; unclear D gene. This clonotype originated in a man between 18 and 29 years old who received the YFV17D yellow fever vaccine. CDR3 residues: CASSSQRAEKLFF. The CDR3 DNA reads TGTGCCAGCAGCTCGCAGAGGGCTGAAAAACTGTTTTTT.